This T cell receptor (beta chain) was profiled in a study of technical replicates of blood from several donors. Libraries were prepared by immunoSEQ multiplex PCR; TCRdb keeps only in-frame clonotypes and omits some of them. This table holds about 74,000 clones, more than 80% found once. Sequenced input: PBMCs. This clonotype originated in a human donor in good health. Some clones in this sample may be carry-over from other donors' samples.

The CDR3 nucleotides are TGTGCCAGCAGTCCGGACGGGGGGGTCGCAGAGACCCAGTACTTC. It yields the protein CASSPDGGVAETQYF. This chain links TRBV4-2 with TRBJ2-5, with 8 bases fitting TRBD2. J was trimmed by 4 bases and V by 6 bases; bases with no gene match: 10. The CDR3 loop spans 15 amino acids. The germline V gene encodes CDR1 LGHNA and CDR2 YNFKEQ.